A single sample is the source of the 5 T cell receptor beta chains below, sequenced in a study of cytomegalovirus exposure and HLA in healthy donors. The PCR contained 60 Vbeta and 13 Jbeta primers. The protocol was immunoSEQ multiplex PCR, while the TCRdb copy is restricted to in-frame clones and leaves out a portion. The top ten hold 2.5% to 3% of the sample, which has about 65,000 clones, less than 65% seen once. Sequencing was carried out using PBMCs. These receptors originate from a man aged 25 to 45 in good health and CMV-seronegative.

This clone has a handful of counts. This rearrangement joins TRBV19 to TRBJ2-5, with D hard to call. Germline-derived CDR1 and CDR2 are LNHDA and SQIVND (reference sequence). V gave up 4 bases and J gave up 5 bases, with 11 bases separating them. The CDR3 has 13 amino acids. The CDR3: CASSTVSQETQYF. Written as DNA, the CDR3 is TGTGCCAGTAGTACCGTATCGCAGGAGACCCAGTACTTC.

This clone was recorded a few times. This chain uses TRBV7-9 with TRBJ1-2, with 10 bases fitting TRBD1. This CDR3 is 16 amino acids long. Trimming removed 2 bases from V and 7 bases from J; junction bases left unmatched: 10. Germline assignment: CDR1 SEHNR and CDR2 FQNEAQ (reference sequence). The CDR3: CASSLIAGTGVGGYTF. The CDR3 DNA follows: TGTGCCAGCAGCTTAATCGCCGGGACAGGGGTGGGTGGCTACACCTTC.

CDR3 bases: TGTGCCAGCAGTCTAGCGGTAACCTACAATGAGCAGTTCTTC. Translating gives CASSLAVTYNEQFF. The chain employs TRBV2 and TRBJ2-1; 7 nucleotides line up with TRBD2. CDR1 and CDR2 from the germline V gene are SNHLY and FYNNEI. There are 14 residues in the CDR3. V dropped 5 bases and J dropped 2; count of bases not matched to a gene: 3.

The rearrangement uses TRBV27 and TRBJ2-3; 7 nucleotides agree with TRBD2. Germline V gene lookup returns CDR1 MNHEY and CDR2 SMNVEV (reference sequence). After removal of 10 bases from V and 2 bases from J, the junction contained 6 bases not matched to a gene. The CDR3 sequence is 13 residues long. This CDR3 reads CAIRLANTDTQYF. The CDR3 DNA reads as TGTGCCATCCGACTAGCCAACACAGATACGCAGTATTTT.

This chain links TRBV4-1 with TRBJ1-1; TRBD1 might be the D (5 bases). Germline V gives CDR1 MGHRA, CDR2 YSYEKL. V was pared by 4 bases and J by 2 bases, with 20 bases between. The CDR3 is 17 amino acids. The CDR3 DNA reads as TGCGCCAGCAGCCCCACCTTGGGGCAGGTGGGAAACACTGAAGCTTTCTTT. Translated: CASSPTLGQVGNTEAFF.